This T cell receptor beta chain was obtained from a study of blood T cell repertoires in COVID-19. Across the study: Spain, Italy and the United States supplied samples that represented acute and convalescent COVID-19. Nucleic acid was either cDNA or gDNA, and it came from T cells, B-cell-depleted T cells, or PBMCs.

V was clipped by 4 bases and J by 0 bases, with 10 bases between them. Germline loops: CDR1 KGHSH, CDR2 LQKENI. The CDR3 extends over 15 amino acids. Methods used by the authors: Quantification of nucleated cells was approximated via reference gene primer amplification. Clones were read by immunoSEQ multiplex PCR, and TCRdb kept only the in-frame ones, dropping some. V and J calls and clone size are those listed in that table; D and trimming were worked out from the DNA. The sample shows over 85,000 clones, 80% to 90% of them seen only once. The source is a woman older than 75 with acute or convalescent COVID-19. This chain uses TRBV18 with TRBJ1-3, with D tentatively TRBD1 (6 bases). Sequencing was done on a sample of peripheral blood. The CDR3 DNA is TGTGCCAGCTCACTAGGGACAAACTCTGGAAACACCATATATTTT. Protein: CASSLGTNSGNTIYF.